This T cell receptor (beta chain) was sequenced in a study of Ad26.COV2.S vaccination and SARS-CoV-2 variants. Study overall: Once or twice, 56 days apart, Ad26.COV2.S was delivered intramuscularly.

Study-wide results and limits: The placebo group had lower spike-specific TCR breadth than the vaccine recipients did.

The CDR3 sequence is 17 residues long. Trimming pared 2 bases from V and 0 bases from J, leaving 17 bases between. Germline V gene sequence: CDR1 SGHKS, CDR2 YYEKEE (reference sequence). Using immunoSEQ multiplex PCR, the repertoire was profiled, and TCRdb retains in-frame clones only, with some absent. The sample includes some 290,000 clones, 85% of them seen just once. Regarding treatment: approximately 18 received Ad26.COV2.S at low or high dose, single or two shots; a few received placebo; per-sample allocation not given. Vaccine and placebo recipients were sampled on day 63 after the first injection. This Boston cohort included adults aged 18-55 years. As to this clone: No antigen is known for it.

The receptor was derived from a person aged 18 to 65 who received the Ad26.COV2.S COVID-19 vaccine or a placebo. This chain uses TRBV5-5 with TRBJ2-5, with D possibly being TRBD1 (6 bases). The sample in question was peripheral blood, obtained in a trial of Ad26.COV2.S vaccine versus placebo. CDR3 sequence (DNA): TGTGCCAGCAGCTTTTTTGGCAGGGGAATGTACCAAGAGACCCAGTACTTC. Its protein is CASSFFGRGMYQETQYF. Variable domain in full (rest from reference TRBV5-5 and TRBJ2-5): DAGVTQSPTHLIKTRGQQVTLRCSPISGHKSVSWYQQVLGQGPQFIFQYYEKEERGRGNFPDRFSARQFPNYSSELNVNALLLGDSALYLCASSFFGRGMYQETQYFGPGTRLLVL.